This T cell receptor beta chain was observed in a study of human T cells and chemical hapten exposure. Study-level information: It was small differences in pooled library volume that mainly caused per-sample TCR yields to vary.

About this clonotype itself: The antigen remains undetermined.

Unique molecular identifiers were linked by the library to individual cDNA molecules. One entry per CDR3 protein results from TCRdb running MiXCR on the RACE reads. The table lists tens of thousands of distinct CDR3 sequences, roughly 4.2% of them singletons. Time point indicated: healthy volunteer bleed at 2 weeks. The starting material, unfractionated whole blood, was used for total RNA extraction. Study results and limitations: There was no change with DPC sensitization in TCRs above 1 in 1000 frequency.

The germline gives CDR1 SEHNR, CDR2 FQNEAQ (reference sequence). Deletions cut 5 bases from V and 8 bases from J, with 19 bases between. This CDR3 contains 15 residues. The chain recombines TRBV7-9 with TRBJ2-1; D gene uncertain. Sequencing used whole blood. The clonotype originates from a human donor in good health. Some clones in this sample may be carry-over from other donors' samples. This CDR3 is CASSHPRVGLYEQFF. The CDR3 DNA reads as TGTGCCAGCAGCCACCCCCGAGTGGGTTTGTATGAGCAGTTCTTC.